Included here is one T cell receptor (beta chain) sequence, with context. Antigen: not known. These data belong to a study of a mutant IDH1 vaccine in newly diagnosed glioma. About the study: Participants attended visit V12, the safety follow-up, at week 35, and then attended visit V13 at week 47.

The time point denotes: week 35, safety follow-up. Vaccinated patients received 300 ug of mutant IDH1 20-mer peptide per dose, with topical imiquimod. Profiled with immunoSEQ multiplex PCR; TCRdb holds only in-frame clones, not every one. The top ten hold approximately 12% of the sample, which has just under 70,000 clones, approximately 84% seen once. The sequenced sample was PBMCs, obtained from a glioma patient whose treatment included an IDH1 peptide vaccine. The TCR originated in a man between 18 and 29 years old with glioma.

The CDR3, as DNA: TGTGCCTGGAGTGTTTGGGGGGCTCCCACTGAAGCTTTCTTT. Protein: CAWSVWGAPTEAFF. The chain uses TRBV30 and TRBJ1-1; TRBD1 is a possible D gene (6 bases). The germline V gene has CDR1 GTSNPN and CDR2 SVGIG (reference sequence). The ends were cut back, 0 bases at V and 4 bases at J, with 12 bases in the middle. The CDR3 length is 14 residues.